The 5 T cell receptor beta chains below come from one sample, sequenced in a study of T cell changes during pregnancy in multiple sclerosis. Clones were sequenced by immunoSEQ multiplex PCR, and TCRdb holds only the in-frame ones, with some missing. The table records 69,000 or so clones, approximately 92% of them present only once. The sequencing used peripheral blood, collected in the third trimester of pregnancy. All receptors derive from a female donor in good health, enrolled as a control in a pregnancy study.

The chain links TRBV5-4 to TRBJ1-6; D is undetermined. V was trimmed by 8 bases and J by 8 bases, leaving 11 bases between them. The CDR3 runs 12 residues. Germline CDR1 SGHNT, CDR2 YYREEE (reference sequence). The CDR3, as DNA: TGTGCCAGGAGGTCGACGGATTCACCCCTCCACTTT. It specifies CARRSTDSPLHF.

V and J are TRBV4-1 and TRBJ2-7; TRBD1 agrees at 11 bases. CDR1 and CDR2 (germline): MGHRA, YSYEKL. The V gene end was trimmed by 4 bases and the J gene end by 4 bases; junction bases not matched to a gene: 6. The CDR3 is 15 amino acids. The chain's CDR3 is CASSPAGTGGYEQYF. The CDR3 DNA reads TGCGCCAGCAGCCCTGCCGGGACAGGGGGTTACGAGCAGTACTTC.

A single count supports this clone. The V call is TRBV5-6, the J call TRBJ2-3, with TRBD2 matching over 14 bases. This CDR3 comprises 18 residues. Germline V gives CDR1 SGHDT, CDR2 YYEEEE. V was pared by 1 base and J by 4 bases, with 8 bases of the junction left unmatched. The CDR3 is CASSLKTSGRAGADTQYF. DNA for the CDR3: TGTGCCAGCAGCTTGAAGACTAGCGGGAGGGCCGGGGCAGATACGCAGTATTTT.

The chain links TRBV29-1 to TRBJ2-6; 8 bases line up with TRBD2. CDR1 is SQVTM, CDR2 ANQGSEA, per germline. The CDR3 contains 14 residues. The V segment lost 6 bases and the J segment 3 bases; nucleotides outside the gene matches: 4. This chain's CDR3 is CSVGRGNGANVLTF. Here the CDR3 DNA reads TGCAGCGTCGGGAGGGGGAATGGGGCCAACGTCCTGACTTTC.

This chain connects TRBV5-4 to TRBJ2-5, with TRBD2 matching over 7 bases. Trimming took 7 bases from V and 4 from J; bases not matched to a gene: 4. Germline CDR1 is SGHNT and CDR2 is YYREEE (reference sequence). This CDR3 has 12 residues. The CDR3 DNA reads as TGTGCCAGCGGGGGGGGGATAGAGACCCAGTACTTC. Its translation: CASGGGIETQYF. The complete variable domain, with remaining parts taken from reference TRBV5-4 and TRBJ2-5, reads ETGVTQSPTHLIKTRGQQVTLRCSSQSGHNTVSWYQQALGQGPQFIFQYYREEENGRGNFPPRFSGLQFPNYSSELNVNALELDDSALYLCASGGGIETQYFGPGTRLLVL.